This section outlines one T cell receptor beta chain sequence together with its context. This sample was included in a study of early T cells in non-severe SARS-CoV-2 infection. Germline lookup yields CDR1 SQVTM and CDR2 ANQGSEA. The CDR3 is 14 amino acids. J was trimmed by 5 bases and V by 6 bases; bases with no gene match: 13. TCRdb called the 5' RACE reads again in MiXCR, with one record for every CDR3 protein. The sample contains approximately 120,000 distinct CDR3 sequences, about 15% of which appear only once. The sequenced sample was whole blood. The chain employs TRBV29-1 and TRBJ2-7; TRBD1 matches 7 bases. This clonotype originated in an adult who was a healthcare worker with PCR-confirmed SARS-CoV-2 infection or an uninfected control (not recorded which). CDR3 protein: CSVLRDSSENEQYF. CDR3 DNA sequence: TGCAGCGTCCTCCGGGACAGCAGTGAGAACGAGCAGTACTTC.